The entry below gives a single T cell receptor beta chain sequence along with its context. This specimen comes from a study of blood T cell repertoires in COVID-19. Methods used by the authors: The assay estimated nucleated cells by amplifying reference gene primers. This table comes from immunoSEQ multiplex PCR, and its TCRdb copy is limited to in-frame clones, with some not included. That table supplies the V and J calls and clone size; D and trimming were determined from the DNA. Of roughly 140,000 clones in the sample, roughly 90% were seen once. CDR3 length: 14 amino acids. The germline V gene encodes CDR1 MNHEY and CDR2 SVGEGT. Deletions cut 2 bases from V and 5 bases from J, with 9 bases between.

Material: peripheral blood. The rearrangement joins TRBV6-2 or TRBV6-3 to TRBJ2-2; D not certain. The source is a human donor in a cohort sampled during active COVID-19. DNA of the CDR3: TGTGCCAGCAGTTACAGTACACAGACCGGGGAGCTGTTTTTT. Protein product: CASSYSTQTGELFF.